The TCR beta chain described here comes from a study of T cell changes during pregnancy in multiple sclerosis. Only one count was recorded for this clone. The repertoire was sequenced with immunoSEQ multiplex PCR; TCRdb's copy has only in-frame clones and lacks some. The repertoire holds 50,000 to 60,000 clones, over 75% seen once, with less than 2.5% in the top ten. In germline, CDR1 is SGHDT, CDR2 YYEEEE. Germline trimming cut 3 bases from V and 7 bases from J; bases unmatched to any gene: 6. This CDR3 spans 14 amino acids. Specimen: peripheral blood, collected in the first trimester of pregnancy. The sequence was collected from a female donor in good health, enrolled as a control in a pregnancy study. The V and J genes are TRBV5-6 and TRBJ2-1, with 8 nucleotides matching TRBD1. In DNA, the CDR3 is TGTGCCAGCAGCTGGGGACAGGTCGGGAATGAGCAGTTCTTC. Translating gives CASSWGQVGNEQFF.